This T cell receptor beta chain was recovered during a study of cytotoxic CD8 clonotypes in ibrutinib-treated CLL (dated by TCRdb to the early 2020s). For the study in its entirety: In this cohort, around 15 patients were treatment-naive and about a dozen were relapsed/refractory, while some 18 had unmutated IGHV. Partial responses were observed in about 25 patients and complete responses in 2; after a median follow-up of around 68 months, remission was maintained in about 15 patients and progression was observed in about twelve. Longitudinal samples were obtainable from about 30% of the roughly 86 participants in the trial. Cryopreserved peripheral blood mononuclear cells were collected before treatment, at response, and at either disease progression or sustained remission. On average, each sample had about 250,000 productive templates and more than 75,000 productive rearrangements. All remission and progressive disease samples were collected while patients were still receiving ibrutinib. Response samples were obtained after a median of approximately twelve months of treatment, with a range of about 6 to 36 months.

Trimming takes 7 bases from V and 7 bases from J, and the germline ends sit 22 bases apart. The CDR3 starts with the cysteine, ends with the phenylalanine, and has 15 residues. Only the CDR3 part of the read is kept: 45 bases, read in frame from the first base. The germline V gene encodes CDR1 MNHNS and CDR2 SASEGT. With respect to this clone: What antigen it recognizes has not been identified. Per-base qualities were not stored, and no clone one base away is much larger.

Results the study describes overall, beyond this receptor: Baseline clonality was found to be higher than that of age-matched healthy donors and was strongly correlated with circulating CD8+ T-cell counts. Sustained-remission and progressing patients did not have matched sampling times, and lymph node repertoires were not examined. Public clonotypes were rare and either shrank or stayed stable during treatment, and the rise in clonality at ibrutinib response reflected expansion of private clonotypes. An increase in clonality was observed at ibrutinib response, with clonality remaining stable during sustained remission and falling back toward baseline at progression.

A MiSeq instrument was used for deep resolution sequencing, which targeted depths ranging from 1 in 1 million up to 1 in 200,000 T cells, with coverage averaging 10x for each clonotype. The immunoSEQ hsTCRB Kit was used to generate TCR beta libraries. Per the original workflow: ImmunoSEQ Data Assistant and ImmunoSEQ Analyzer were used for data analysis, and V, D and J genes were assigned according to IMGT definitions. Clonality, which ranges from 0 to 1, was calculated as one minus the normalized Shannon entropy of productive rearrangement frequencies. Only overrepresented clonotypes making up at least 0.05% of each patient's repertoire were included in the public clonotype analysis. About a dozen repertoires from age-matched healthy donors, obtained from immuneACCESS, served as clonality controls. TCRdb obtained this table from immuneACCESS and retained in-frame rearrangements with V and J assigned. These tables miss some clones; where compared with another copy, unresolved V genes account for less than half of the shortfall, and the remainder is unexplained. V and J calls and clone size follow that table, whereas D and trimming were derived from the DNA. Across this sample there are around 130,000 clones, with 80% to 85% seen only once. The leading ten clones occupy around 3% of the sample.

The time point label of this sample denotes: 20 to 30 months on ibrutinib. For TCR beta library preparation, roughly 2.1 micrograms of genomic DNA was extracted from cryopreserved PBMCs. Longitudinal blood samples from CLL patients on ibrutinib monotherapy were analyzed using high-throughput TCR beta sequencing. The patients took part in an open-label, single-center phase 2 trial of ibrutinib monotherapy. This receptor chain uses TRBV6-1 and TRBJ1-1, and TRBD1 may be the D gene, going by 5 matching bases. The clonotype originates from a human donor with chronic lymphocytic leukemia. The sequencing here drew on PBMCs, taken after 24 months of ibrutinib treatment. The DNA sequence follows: TGTGCCAGCATTAAAATACCGGGCAGGGAGGATGAAGCTTTCTTT. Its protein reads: CASIKIPGREDEAFF.